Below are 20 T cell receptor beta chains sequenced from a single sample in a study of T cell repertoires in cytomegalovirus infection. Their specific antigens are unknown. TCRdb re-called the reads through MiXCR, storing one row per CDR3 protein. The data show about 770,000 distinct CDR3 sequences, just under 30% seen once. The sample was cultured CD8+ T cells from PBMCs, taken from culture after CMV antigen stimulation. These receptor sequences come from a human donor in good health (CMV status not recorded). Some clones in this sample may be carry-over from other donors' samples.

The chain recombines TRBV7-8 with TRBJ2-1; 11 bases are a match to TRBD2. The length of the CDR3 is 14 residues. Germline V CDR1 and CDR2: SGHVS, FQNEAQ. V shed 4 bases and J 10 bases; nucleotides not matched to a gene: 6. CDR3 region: CASSSTSGKVEQFF. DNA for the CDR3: TGTGCCAGCAGCTCGACTAGCGGGAAAGTCGAGCAGTTCTTC. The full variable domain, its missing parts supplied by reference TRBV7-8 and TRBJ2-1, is GAGVSQSPRYKVAKRGQDVALRCDPISGHVSLFWYQQALGQGPEFLTYFQNEAQLDKSGLPSDRFFAERPEGSVSTLKIQRTQQEDSAVYLCASSSTSGKVEQFFGPGTRLTVL.

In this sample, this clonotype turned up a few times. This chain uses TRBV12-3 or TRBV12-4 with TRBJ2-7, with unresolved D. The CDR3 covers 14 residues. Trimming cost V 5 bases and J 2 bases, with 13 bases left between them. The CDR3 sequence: CASSQSDKAYEQYV. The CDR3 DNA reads TGTGCCAGCAGTCAAAGTGACAAGGCCTACGAGCAGTACGTC.

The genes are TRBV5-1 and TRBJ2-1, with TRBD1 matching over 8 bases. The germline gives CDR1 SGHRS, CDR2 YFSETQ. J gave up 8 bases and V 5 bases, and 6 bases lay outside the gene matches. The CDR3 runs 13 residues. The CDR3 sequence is CASRGTGGDEQFF. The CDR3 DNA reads TGCGCCAGCAGGGGGACAGGAGGGGATGAGCAGTTCTTC.

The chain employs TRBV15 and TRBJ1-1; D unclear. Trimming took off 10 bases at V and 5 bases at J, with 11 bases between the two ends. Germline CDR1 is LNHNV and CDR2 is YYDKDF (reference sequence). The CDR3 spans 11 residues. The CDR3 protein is CAIWEGTEAFF. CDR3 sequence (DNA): TGTGCCATCTGGGAAGGGACTGAAGCTTTCTTT. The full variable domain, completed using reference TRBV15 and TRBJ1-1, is DAMVIQNPRYQVTQFGKPVTLSCSQTLNHNVMYWYQQKSSQAPKLLFHYYDKDFNNEADTPDNFQSRRPNTSFCFLDIRSPGLGDTAMYLCAIWEGTEAFFGQGTRLTVV.

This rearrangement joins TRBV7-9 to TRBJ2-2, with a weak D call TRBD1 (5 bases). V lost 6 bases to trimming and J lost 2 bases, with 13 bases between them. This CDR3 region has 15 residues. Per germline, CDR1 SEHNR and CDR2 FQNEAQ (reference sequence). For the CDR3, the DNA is TGTGCCAGCAGTATTTACAGGCCTAACACCGGGGAGCTGTTTTTT. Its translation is CASSIYRPNTGELFF.

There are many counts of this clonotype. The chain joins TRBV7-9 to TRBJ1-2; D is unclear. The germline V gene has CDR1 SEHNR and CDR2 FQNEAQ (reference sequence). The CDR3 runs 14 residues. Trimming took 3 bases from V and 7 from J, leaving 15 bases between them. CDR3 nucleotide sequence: TGTGCCAGCAGCTTCCCTCTGAGAGAAAGTGGCTACACCTTC. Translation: CASSFPLRESGYTF.

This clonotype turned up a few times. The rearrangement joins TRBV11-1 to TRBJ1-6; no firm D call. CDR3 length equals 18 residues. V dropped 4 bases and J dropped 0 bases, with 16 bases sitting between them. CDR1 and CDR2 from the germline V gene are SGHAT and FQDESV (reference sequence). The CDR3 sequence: CASSSSRAASSYNSPLHF. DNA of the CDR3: TGTGCCAGCAGCTCCTCAAGGGCAGCTAGCTCCTATAATTCACCCCTCCACTTT. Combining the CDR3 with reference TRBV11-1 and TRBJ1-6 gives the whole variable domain EAEVAQSPRYKITEKSQAVAFWCDPISGHATLYWYRQILGQGPELLVQFQDESVVDDSQLPKDRFSAERLKGVDSTLKIQPAELGDSAMYLCASSSSRAASSYNSPLHFGNGTRLTVT.

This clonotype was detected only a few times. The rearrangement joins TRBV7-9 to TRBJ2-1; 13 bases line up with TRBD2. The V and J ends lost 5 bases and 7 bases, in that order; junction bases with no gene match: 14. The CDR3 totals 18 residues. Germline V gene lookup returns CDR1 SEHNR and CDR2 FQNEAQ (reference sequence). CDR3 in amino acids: CASSRTSGGPSVRNEQFF. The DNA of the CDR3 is TGTGCCAGCAGCCGGACTAGCGGGGGTCCCTCCGTCCGAAATGAGCAGTTCTTC.

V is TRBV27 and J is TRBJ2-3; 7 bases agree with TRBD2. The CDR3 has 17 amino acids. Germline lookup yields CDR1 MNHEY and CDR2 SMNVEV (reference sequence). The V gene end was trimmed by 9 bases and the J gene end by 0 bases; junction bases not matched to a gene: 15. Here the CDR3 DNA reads TGTGCCAGTCCCCCAGGCCACTCTAGCGGAAGCACAGATACGCAGTATTTT. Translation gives CASPPGHSSGSTDTQYF.

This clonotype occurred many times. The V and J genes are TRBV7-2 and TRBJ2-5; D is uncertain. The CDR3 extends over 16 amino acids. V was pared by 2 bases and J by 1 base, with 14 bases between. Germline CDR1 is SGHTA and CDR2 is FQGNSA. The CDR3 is CASSLFFYSIQETQYF. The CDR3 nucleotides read TGTGCCAGCAGCTTATTTTTTTATTCCATCCAAGAGACCCAGTACTTC.

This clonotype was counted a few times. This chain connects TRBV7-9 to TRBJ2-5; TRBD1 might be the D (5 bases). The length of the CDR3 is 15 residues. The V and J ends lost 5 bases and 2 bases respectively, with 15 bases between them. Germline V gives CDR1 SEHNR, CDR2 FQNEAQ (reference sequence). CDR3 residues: CASSVVGQGQETQYF. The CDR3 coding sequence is TGTGCCAGCAGCGTAGTGGGGCAGGGACAAGAGACCCAGTACTTC.

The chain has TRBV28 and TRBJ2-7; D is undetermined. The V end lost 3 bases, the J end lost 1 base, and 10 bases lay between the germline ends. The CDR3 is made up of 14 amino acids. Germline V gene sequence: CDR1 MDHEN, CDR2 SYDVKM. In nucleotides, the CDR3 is TGTGCCAGCAGTTTGGGGTGGGGTTCCTACGAGCAGTACGTC. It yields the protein CASSLGWGSYEQYV.

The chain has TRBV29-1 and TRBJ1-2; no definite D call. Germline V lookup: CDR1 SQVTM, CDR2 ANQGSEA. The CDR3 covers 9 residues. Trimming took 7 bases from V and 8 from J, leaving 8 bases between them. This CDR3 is CSEERGYTF. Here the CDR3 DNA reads TGCAGCGAAGAGCGCGGCTACACCTTC.

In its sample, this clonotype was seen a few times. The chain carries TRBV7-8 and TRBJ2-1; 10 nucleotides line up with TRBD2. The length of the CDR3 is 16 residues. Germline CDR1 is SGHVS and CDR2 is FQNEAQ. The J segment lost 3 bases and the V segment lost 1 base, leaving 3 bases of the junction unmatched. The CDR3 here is CASSLVLAGDYNEQFF. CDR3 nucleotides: TGTGCCAGCAGCTTAGTTCTAGCGGGGGACTACAATGAGCAGTTCTTC.

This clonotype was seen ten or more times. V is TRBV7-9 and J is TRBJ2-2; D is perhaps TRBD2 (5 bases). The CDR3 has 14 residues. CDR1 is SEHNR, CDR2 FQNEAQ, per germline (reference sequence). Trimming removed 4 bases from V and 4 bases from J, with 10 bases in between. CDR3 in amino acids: CASSSVGSTGELFF. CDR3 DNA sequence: TGTGCCAGCAGCTCGGTAGGGAGCACCGGGGAGCTGTTTTTT.

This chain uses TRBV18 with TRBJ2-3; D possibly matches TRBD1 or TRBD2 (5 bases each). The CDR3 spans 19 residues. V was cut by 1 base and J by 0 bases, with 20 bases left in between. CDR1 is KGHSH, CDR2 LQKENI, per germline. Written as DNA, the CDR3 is TGTGCCAGCTCACCACGGGACGAGGTTCCTTCTACTAGCACAGATACGCAGTATTTT. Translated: CASSPRDEVPSTSTDTQYF.

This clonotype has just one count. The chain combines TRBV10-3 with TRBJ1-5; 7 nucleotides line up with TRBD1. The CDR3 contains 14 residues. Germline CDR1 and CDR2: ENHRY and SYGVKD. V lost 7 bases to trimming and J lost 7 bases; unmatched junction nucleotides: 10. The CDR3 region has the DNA TGTGCCATCATAAGACAGGGCACAGGGCAGCCCCAGCATTTT. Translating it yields CAIIRQGTGQPQHF.

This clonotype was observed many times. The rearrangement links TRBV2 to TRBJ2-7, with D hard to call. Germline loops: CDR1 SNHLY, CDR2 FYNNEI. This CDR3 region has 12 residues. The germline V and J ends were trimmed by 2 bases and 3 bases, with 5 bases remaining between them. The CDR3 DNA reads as TGTGCCAGCAGTGAATTGAGCTACGAGCAGTACTTC. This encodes CASSELSYEQYF.

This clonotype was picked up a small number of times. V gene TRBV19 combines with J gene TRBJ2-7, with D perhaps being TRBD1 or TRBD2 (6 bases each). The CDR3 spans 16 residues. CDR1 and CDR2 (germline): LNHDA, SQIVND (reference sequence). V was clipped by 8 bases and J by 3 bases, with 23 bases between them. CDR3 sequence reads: CASLPSQGSDYYEQYF. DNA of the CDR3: TGTGCCAGTCTTCCCTCACAGGGATCGGACTACTACGAGCAGTACTTC.

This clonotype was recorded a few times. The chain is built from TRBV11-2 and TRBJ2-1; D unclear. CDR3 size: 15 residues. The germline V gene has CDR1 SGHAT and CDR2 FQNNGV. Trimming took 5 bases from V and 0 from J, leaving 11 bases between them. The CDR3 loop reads CASSPISYSYNEQFF. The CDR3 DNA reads TGTGCCAGCAGCCCCATAAGTTACTCCTACAATGAGCAGTTCTTC.